This T cell receptor (beta chain) was recorded in a study of T cells in Graves' hyperthyroidism and ophthalmopathy. This clonotype was seen more than once but under ten times. The CDR3 contains 12 residues. V was shortened by 0 bases and J by 4 bases, with 7 bases between the two germline ends. The V gene's germline CDR1 is SQVTM and CDR2 ANQGSEA. TCR beta CDR3 sequences were amplified from RNA transcripts. HTBI primers were the set used in a first-round RT-PCR of the TCR CDR3. MiXCR, run by TCRdb on the multiplex PCR reads, gives a single entry per CDR3 protein. The sample consists of some 400,000 distinct CDR3 sequences, around 13% of them appearing once. This sample holds PBMCs from around 9.9 ml fresh peripheral blood.

The sequence came from a woman aged 60-75 years with Graves' hyperthyroidism. V gene TRBV29-1 combines with J gene TRBJ2-7, with unresolved D. The source material was blood. This CDR3 is CSVEDAPYEQYF. The CDR3, as DNA: TGCAGCGTTGAAGACGCACCTTACGAGCAGTACTTC.